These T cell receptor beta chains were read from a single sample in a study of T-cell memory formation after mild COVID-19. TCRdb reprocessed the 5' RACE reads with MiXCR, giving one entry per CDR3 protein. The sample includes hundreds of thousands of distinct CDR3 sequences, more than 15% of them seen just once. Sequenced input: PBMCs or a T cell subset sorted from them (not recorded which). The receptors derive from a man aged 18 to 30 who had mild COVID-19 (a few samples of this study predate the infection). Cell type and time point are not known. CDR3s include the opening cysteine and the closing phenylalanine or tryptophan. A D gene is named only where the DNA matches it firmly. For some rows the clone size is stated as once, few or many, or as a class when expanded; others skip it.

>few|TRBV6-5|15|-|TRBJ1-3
CASSLGQLSGNTIYF
TGTGCCAGCAGTTTAGGACAACTCTCTGGAAACACCATATATTTT
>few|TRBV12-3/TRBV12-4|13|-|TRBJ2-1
CASSDGAYNEQFF
TGTGCCAGCAGTGACGGAGCCTACAATGAGCAGTTCTTC
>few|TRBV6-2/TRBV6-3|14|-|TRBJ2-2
CASSSQAGTGELFF
TGTGCCAGCAGTTCACAGGCGGGGACCGGGGAGCTGTTTTTT
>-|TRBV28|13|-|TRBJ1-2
CASSFGTNYGYTF
TGTGCCAGCAGTTTCGGGACAAACTATGGCTACACCTTC
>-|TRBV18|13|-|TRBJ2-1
CADSPTGYNEQFF
TGTGCCGACTCTCCGACCGGGTACAATGAGCAGTTCTTC
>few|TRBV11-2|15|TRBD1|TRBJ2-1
CASSAGQGAVDEQFF
TGTGCCAGCAGCGCTGGACAGGGGGCTGTGGATGAGCAGTTCTTC
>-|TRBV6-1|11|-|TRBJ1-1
CASSEALGAFF
TGTGCCAGCAGTGAAGCGCTGGGAGCTTTCTTT
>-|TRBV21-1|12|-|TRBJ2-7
CASSKGGGLGVF
TGTGCCAGCAGCAAAGGGGGGGGGCTCGGCGTCTTC
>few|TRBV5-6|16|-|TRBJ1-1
CASSLRFRLRDTEAFF
TGTGCCAGCAGCTTGAGGTTCCGCTTACGAGACACTGAAGCTTTCTTT
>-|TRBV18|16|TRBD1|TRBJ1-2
CASSLTRTGAGYGYTF
TGTGCCAGCTCACTCACGCGCACAGGGGCTGGCTATGGCTACACCTTC
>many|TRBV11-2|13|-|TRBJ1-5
CASSREENQPQHF
TGTGCCAGCAGCCGTGAGGAGAATCAGCCCCAGCATTTT
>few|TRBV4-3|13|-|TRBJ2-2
CASSQETEGELFF
TGCGCCAGCAGCCAAGAAACGGAAGGGGAGCTGTTTTTT
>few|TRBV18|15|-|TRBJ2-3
CASSPLSRPPDTQYF
TGTGCCAGCTCACCATTGTCCAGGCCGCCGGATACGCAGTATTTT
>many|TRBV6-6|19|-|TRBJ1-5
CASSYPRGATTYSNQPQHF
TGTGCCAGCAGTTACCCACGGGGGGCTACAACTTATAGCAATCAGCCCCAGCATTTT
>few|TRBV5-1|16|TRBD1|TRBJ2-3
CASSPGQGWSTDTQYF
TGCGCCAGCAGCCCGGGACAGGGATGGAGCACAGATACGCAGTATTTT
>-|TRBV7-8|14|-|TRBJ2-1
CASSSMTSRSEQFF
TGTGCCAGCAGCTCGATGACTAGTCGCAGTGAGCAGTTCTTC
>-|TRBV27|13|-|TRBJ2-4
CASSLILRSIQYF
TGTGCCAGCAGTTTAATACTGCGTTCCATTCAGTACTTC
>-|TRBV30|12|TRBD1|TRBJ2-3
CAWSQQGNTQYF
TGTGCCTGGAGTCAACAGGGGAATACGCAGTATTTT
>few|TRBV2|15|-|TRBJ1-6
CASSESGRSNSPLHF
TGTGCCAGCAGTGAATCTGGGCGAAGCAATTCACCCCTCCACTTT
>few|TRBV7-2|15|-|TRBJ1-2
CASSLLGQGHYGYTF
TGTGCCAGCAGCTTACTAGGCCAGGGACACTATGGCTACACCTTC
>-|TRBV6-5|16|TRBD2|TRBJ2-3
CASSYFGRGAGDTQYF
TGTGCCAGCAGTTACTTCGGGCGGGGGGCAGGAGATACGCAGTATTTT
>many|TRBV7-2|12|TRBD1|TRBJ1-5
CASSWTGGAQHF
TGTGCCAGCAGCTGGACAGGGGGAGCCCAGCATTTT
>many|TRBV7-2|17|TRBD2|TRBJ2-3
CASSPRGRGGPTDTQYF
TGTGCCAGCAGCCCAAGGGGGCGGGGGGGCCCCACAGATACGCAGTATTTT
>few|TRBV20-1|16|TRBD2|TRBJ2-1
CSARRTSGGSYNEQFF
TGCAGTGCTAGAAGAACTAGCGGAGGCTCCTACAATGAGCAGTTCTTC
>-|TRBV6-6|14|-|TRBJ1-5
CASSYRGSYQPQHF
TGTGCCAGCAGTTACCGGGGAAGCTATCAGCCCCAGCATTTT
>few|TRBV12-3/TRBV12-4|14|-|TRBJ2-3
CASRGGPRTDTQYF
TGTGCCTCCCGTGGTGGGCCCCGCACAGATACGCAGTATTTT
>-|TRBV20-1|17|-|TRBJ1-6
CSARDRESLIFYSPLHF
TGCAGTGCTAGAGATCGAGAATCCCTTATCTTTTATTCACCCCTCCACTTT
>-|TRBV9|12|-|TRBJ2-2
CASSVEAGELFF
TGTGCCAGCAGCGTAGAAGCCGGGGAGCTGTTTTTT
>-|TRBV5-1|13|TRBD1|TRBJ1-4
CASSLGTAEKLFF
TGCGCCAGCAGCCTCGGGACAGCTGAAAAACTGTTTTTT
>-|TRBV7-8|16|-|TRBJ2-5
CASSLALGPMRWTQYF
TGTGCCAGCAGCTTAGCTCTTGGCCCCATGAGGTGGACCCAGTACTTC
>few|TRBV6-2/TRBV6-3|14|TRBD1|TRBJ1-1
CASSRDSLNTEAFF
TGTGCCAGCAGTCGGGACAGTCTGAACACTGAAGCTTTCTTT
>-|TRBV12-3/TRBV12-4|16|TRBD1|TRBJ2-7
CASSSSQRDRDYEQYF
TGTGCCAGCAGTTCCTCCCAACGGGACAGAGACTACGAGCAGTACTTC
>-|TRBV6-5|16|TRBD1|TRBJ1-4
CASRPIGQGVREKLFF
TGTGCCAGCAGGCCGATCGGACAGGGGGTTAGAGAAAAACTGTTTTTT
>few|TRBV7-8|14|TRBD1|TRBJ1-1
CASSFRGGNTEAFF
TGTGCCAGCAGCTTCAGGGGGGGAAACACTGAAGCTTTCTTT
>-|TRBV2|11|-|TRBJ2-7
CASRDLYEQYF
TGTGCCAGCAGGGACCTCTACGAGCAGTACTTC